The text below deals with one T cell receptor beta chain. No antigen is known for it. Sample treatment: around 19 received Ad26.COV2.S at low or high dose, single or two shots; roughly 5 received placebo; per-sample allocation not given. The investigators took samples on day 63 after the first vaccine or placebo injection. An Ad26 vector expressing Wuhan-strain SARS-CoV-2 spike constituted the vaccine. Measured with immunoSEQ multiplex PCR; TCRdb has only the in-frame clones, and not every one. The sample yields about 440,000 clones, 90% seen once. The data are from a study of Ad26.COV2.S vaccination and SARS-CoV-2 variants. The J segment lost 8 bases and the V segment lost 4 bases, leaving 10 bases of the junction unmatched. The CDR3 is made up of 15 amino acids. Per germline, CDR1 SGHTA and CDR2 FQGNSA. Study results and limitations: In TCR breadth and depth analyses, total T cell responses may have been underestimated. Similar non-spike TCR breadth was observed in recipients of vaccine and of placebo. Considerable breadth of spike-specific CD8+ and CD4+ T cell responses has reportedly been documented following vaccination.

The sequence was obtained from a person aged 18-65 years who received the Ad26.COV2.S COVID-19 vaccine or a placebo. The chain carries TRBV7-2 and TRBJ2-1, with 8 bases fitting TRBD2. The sample in question was peripheral blood, obtained in a trial of Ad26.COV2.S vaccine versus placebo. The DNA of the CDR3 is TGTGCCAGCAGCTCCGGGACTAGGGGTTACGATGAGCAGTTCTTC. As protein: CASSSGTRGYDEQFF.